The next 9 T cell receptor beta chains were all read from a single sample in a study of shared clonotypes between healthy human individuals. The protocol was immunoSEQ multiplex PCR, while the TCRdb copy is restricted to in-frame clones and leaves out a portion. The profile shows about 770,000 clones, roughly 72% of them singletons. Input material: memory CD4+ T cells sorted from blood. As to subset: CD45RA-negative fraction. The receptor set was obtained from a woman aged 25-40 years in good health.

The chain combines TRBV7-2 with TRBJ2-5; 8 nucleotides match TRBD2. The V segment lost 4 bases and the J segment 4 bases; nucleotides outside the gene matches: 8. The CDR3 covers 15 residues. From germline, CDR1 is SGHTA and CDR2 FQGNSA. The CDR3 is CASSSGGRSGETQYF. The CDR3 DNA sequence: TGTGCCAGCAGCTCGGGCGGGAGGAGTGGAGAGACCCAGTACTTC.

The rearrangement joins TRBV5-1 to TRBJ1-6; D not resolved. The CDR3 is 13 amino acids. Germline loops: CDR1 SGHRS, CDR2 YFSETQ. V lost 0 bases and J lost 10, with 8 bases in between. In DNA form, the CDR3 reads TGCGCCAGCAGCTTGGGCGACTTATCACCCCTCCACTTT. Translation: CASSLGDLSPLHF.

V and J are TRBV29-1 and TRBJ2-1; no clear D gene. Germline assignment: CDR1 SQVTM and CDR2 ANQGSEA. V lost 3 bases to trimming and J lost 8 bases, with 17 bases between them. This CDR3 has 14 amino acids. CDR3 nucleotides: TGCAGCGTTGAGTACCTAAATCGCCCTCATGAGCAGTTCTTC. This translates into CSVEYLNRPHEQFF.

The chain links TRBV5-3 to TRBJ2-7; 8 bases fit TRBD1. TRBV5-3 is known as an ORF, though its function is uncertain. V lost 8 bases, J lost 5 bases, and 15 bases stayed unmatched. The CDR3 loop spans 15 amino acids. In DNA, the CDR3 is TGTGCCAGCCGGGAAGTAGGACAGGGAATCCACGAGCAGTACTTC. This gives the protein CASREVGQGIHEQYF.

J is TRBJ2-1 and V is TRBV5-1; perhaps TRBD1 as D (6 bases). V was pared by 7 bases and J by 0 bases, with 11 bases between. Germline lookup yields CDR1 SGHRS and CDR2 YFSETQ. The CDR3 runs 14 residues. CDR3 amino acids: CASRTESSYNEQFF. CDR3 bases: TGCGCCAGCCGGACAGAGAGCTCCTACAATGAGCAGTTCTTC. Full variable domain (remainder filled in from reference TRBV5-1 and TRBJ2-1): KAGVTQTPRYLIKTRGQQVTLSCSPISGHRSVSWYQQTPGQGLQFLFEYFSETQRNKGNFPGRFSGRQFSNSRSEMNVSTLELGDSALYLCASRTESSYNEQFFGPGTRLTVL.

The V call is TRBV25-1, the J call TRBJ2-1; possible D gene TRBD1, 6 bases. Trimming shortened V by 4 bases and J by 0 bases, and 16 bases separated the two germline ends. The CDR3 contains 17 residues. Germline values: CDR1 MGHDK, CDR2 SYGVNS. The CDR3 sequence: CASSARSQDSSYNEQFF. The CDR3 nucleotides are TGTGCCAGCAGTGCCAGAAGCCAGGACAGCTCCTACAATGAGCAGTTCTTC.

The V call is TRBV11-2, the J call TRBJ2-7; no firm D call. V was cut by 5 bases and J by 3 bases, with 11 bases left in between. Germline CDR1 reads SGHAT; CDR2 reads FQNNGV. This CDR3 has 13 residues. As DNA, the CDR3 is TGTGCCAGCAGCCGGGCGAAGGGCTACGAGCAGTACTTC. This gives the protein CASSRAKGYEQYF.

J is TRBJ1-2 and V is TRBV19; 10 bases are shared with TRBD1. The CDR3 spans 15 residues. Per the germline V gene, CDR1 is LNHDA and CDR2 is SQIVND (reference sequence). Trimming at V came to 2 bases and at J to 7 bases, leaving 7 bases not matched to a gene. Here the CDR3 reads CASSISGTGESGYTF. The CDR3 nucleotides read TGTGCCAGTAGTATATCTGGGACAGGGGAAAGTGGCTACACCTTC.

The table lists this clone with a count of one. The rearrangement uses TRBV10-2 and TRBJ1-4; D may be TRBD1 (5 bases). Trimming pared 5 bases from V and 5 bases from J, leaving 9 bases between. The CDR3 is made up of 13 amino acids. Germline CDR1 and CDR2: WSHSY and SAAADI. This CDR3 is CASSTGRNEKLFF. The CDR3 nucleotides read TGCGCCAGCAGTACGGGACGGAATGAAAAACTGTTTTTT.